These T cell receptor beta chains were read from a single sample in a study of cytomegalovirus exposure and HLA in healthy donors. This table comes from immunoSEQ multiplex PCR, and its TCRdb copy is limited to in-frame clones, with some not included. The sample records roughly 110,000 clones, 88% being singletons. The sequenced sample was PBMCs. The receptors derive from a woman aged 18-35 years in good health and CMV-seropositive. Each CDR3 is given with its conserved first and last residue. A D gene is named only where the DNA matches it firmly. The size of a clone is reported for some rows only, either as once, few or many, or as a class for expanded clones.

cdr3_aa	cdr3_nt	j_call	clone_size	d_call	cdr3_length	v_call
CASSSKPNYGYTF	TGTGCCAGCAGTTCCAAGCCTAACTATGGCTACACCTTC	TRBJ1-2	.	.	13	TRBV21-1
CASSLRSTEAFF	TGTGCCAGCAGCTTGCGGAGCACTGAAGCTTTCTTT	TRBJ1-1	.	.	12	TRBV5-6
CSVTPSGGAYETQYF	TGCAGCGTTACGCCTAGCGGGGGGGCCTATGAGACCCAGTACTTC	TRBJ2-5	.	TRBD2	15	TRBV29-1
CASNPGQGPYEQYF	TGTGCCAGCAACCCGGGACAGGGACCCTACGAGCAGTACTTC	TRBJ2-7	.	TRBD1	14	TRBV28
CASSLVVSLNYGYTF	TGTGCCAGCAGTTTGGTCGTGAGTTTAAACTATGGCTACACCTTC	TRBJ1-2	.	.	15	TRBV28
CASSPRDRGTNQPQHF	TGTGCCAGCAGTCCCCGGGACAGGGGGACCAATCAGCCCCAGCATTTT	TRBJ1-5	.	TRBD1	16	TRBV2
CASSLWGTGAFF	TGTGCCAGCAGCTTATGGGGGACTGGGGCTTTCTTT	TRBJ1-1	.	.	12	TRBV11-2
CASSLASTDQPQHF	TGTGCCAGCAGCTTAGCCTCGACAGATCAGCCCCAGCATTTT	TRBJ1-5	.	.	14	TRBV7-9
CASSEQANLNSPLHF	TGTGCCAGCAGTGAACAAGCCAACCTCAATTCACCCCTCCACTTT	TRBJ1-6	.	.	15	TRBV2
CASSRIRTYNSPLHF	TGTGCCAGCAGTAGGATCCGGACATATAATTCACCCCTCCACTTT	TRBJ1-6	once	.	15	TRBV27
CASSHSSSANYGYTF	TGCGCCAGCAGCCATTCTTCCTCCGCTAACTATGGCTACACCTTC	TRBJ1-2	.	.	15	TRBV4-1
CASSALAGTSGDEQFF	TGTGCCAGCAGCGCATTAGCCGGGACTAGCGGGGATGAGCAGTTCTTC	TRBJ2-1	.	TRBD2	16	TRBV9
CASSLAAGDYYEQYF	TGTGCCAGCAGTCTTGCAGCGGGGGACTACTACGAGCAGTACTTC	TRBJ2-7	once	TRBD2	15	TRBV27
CASKSGGSLETQYF	TGTGCCAGTAAGAGCGGGGGGTCCCTAGAGACCCAGTACTTC	TRBJ2-5	.	TRBD2	14	TRBV19
CASSEGSQAQPQHF	TGTGCCAGCAGTGAAGGATCCCAGGCTCAGCCCCAGCATTTT	TRBJ1-5	.	.	14	TRBV6-1
CASSLGQGAPEAFF	TGTGCCAGCAGCTTAGGACAGGGGGCACCTGAAGCTTTCTTT	TRBJ1-1	.	TRBD1	14	TRBV7-9
CAVAAGGSWGTEAFF	TGCGCGGTGGCCGCAGGGGGCTCCTGGGGGACTGAAGCTTTCTTT	TRBJ1-1	.	TRBD1	15	TRBV29-1